The 20 T cell receptor beta chains given below trace back to one sample, sequenced in a study of cytomegalovirus exposure and HLA in healthy donors. This table comes from immunoSEQ multiplex PCR, and its TCRdb copy is limited to in-frame clones, with some not included. The sample comprises 250,000 to 300,000 clones, approximately 86% of which are singletons, and roughly 1% rests with the top ten. The sample comprised PBMCs. The source is a woman between 18 and 29 years old in good health and CMV-seronegative.

This sequence joins TRBV10-1 and TRBJ2-2; D ambiguous. CDR1 is WNHNN and CDR2 is SYGVQD in the germline V gene (reference sequence). Trimming left V 6 bases short and J 4 bases short, with 9 bases between. There are 13 residues in the CDR3. CDR3 amino acids: CASRAFGTGELFF. The CDR3 DNA is TGCGCCAGCAGGGCCTTTGGCACCGGGGAGCTGTTTTTT.

This clone has just one count. The chain employs TRBV28 and TRBJ2-7, with a weak D call TRBD2 (6 bases). The germline V and J ends were trimmed by 4 bases and 7 bases, with 20 bases remaining between them. The CDR3 covers 15 residues. The germline CDR1 and CDR2 sequences are MDHEN and SYDVKM. CDR3 DNA: TGTGCCAGCAGTTCCAGGGTCGTGGAGGGGAGTGAGCAGTACTTC. This codes for CASSSRVVEGSEQYF.

The chain has TRBV11-2 and TRBJ2-3; 14 positions agree with TRBD2. J lost 2 bases, V lost 6 bases, and 10 bases had no gene match. Looked up from germline, CDR1 is SGHAT and CDR2 is FQNNGV. The CDR3 runs to 18 residues. The CDR3 sequence is CASSPPGLAGVFTDTQYF. The DNA for the CDR3 is TGTGCCAGCAGTCCCCCGGGACTAGCGGGGGTATTCACAGATACGCAGTATTTT.

This rearrangement joins TRBV30 to TRBJ1-1; 11 nucleotides line up with TRBD1. The germline V gene has CDR1 GTSNPN and CDR2 SVGIG (reference sequence). The CDR3 loop spans 15 amino acids. With V trimmed by 8 bases and J by 0 bases, 8 bases remained unmatched. The CDR3 DNA reads TGTGCCGGCGTGGGGGACAGGGGGTTGAACACTGAAGCTTTCTTT. Translating gives CAGVGDRGLNTEAFF.

CDR3 loop: CASSRTGIYGYTF. The CDR3 bases are TGTGCCAGCAGCCGGACAGGGATCTATGGCTACACCTTC. V gene TRBV6-4 combines with J gene TRBJ1-2, with 8 positions matching TRBD1. Germline V gene lookup returns CDR1 MRHNA and CDR2 SNTAGT. This CDR3 comprises 13 residues. Trimming cost V 6 bases and J 4 bases; bases outside gene matches: 4.

The CDR3 nucleotides are TGTGCCAGCAGGCTAGCCATCCCTTCGGAGCAGTTCTTC. It yields the protein CASRLAIPSEQFF. The chain recombines TRBV27 with TRBJ2-1; tentative D call: TRBD2 (5 bases). The length of the CDR3 is 13 residues. Trimming stripped 6 bases from V and 10 bases from J, with 16 bases between. The germline V gene encodes CDR1 MNHEY and CDR2 SMNVEV (reference sequence).

V usage is TRBV2 and J usage is TRBJ1-6; unclear D gene. This CDR3 contains 17 residues. Germline V gene lookup returns CDR1 SNHLY and CDR2 FYNNEI. V was trimmed by 6 bases and J by 0 bases, leaving 15 bases between them. DNA of the CDR3: TGTGCCAGCAGGCACCGGGTCAGAAGCTCCTATAATTCACCCCTCCACTTT. Residues: CASRHRVRSSYNSPLHF.

This clone occurred once. The chain joins TRBV30 to TRBJ1-2, with a possible D match to TRBD1 (6 bases). CDR3 length: 13 amino acids. V lost 2 bases, J lost 8 bases, and 15 bases lay in between. CDR1 and CDR2 (germline): GTSNPN, SVGIG (reference sequence). The CDR3 DNA reads TGTGCCTGGAGTACTACGTCAGGGGAAGGCTACACCTTC. Translating it yields CAWSTTSGEGYTF.

The chain uses TRBV6-1 and TRBJ1-2; D is undetermined. Germline CDR1 is MNHNS and CDR2 is SASEGT. V was trimmed by 10 bases and J by 7 bases, leaving 19 bases between them. CDR3 length: 13 residues. The CDR3, as DNA: TGTGCCACCGACTGGAGGGAAGAAAGTGGCTACACCTTC. This sequence encodes CATDWREESGYTF.

This chain uses TRBV21-1 with TRBJ2-3; the table's D call TRBD1 went unverified against the DNA. TRBV21-1 is given as a pseudogene. The length of the CDR3 is 14 residues. CDR3 DNA sequence: TGTGCCAGCAGCAAACACAGGGCGGCAGATACGCAGTATTTT. The encoded protein is CASSKHRAADTQYF.

The rearrangement uses TRBV2 and TRBJ2-1, with D possibly matching TRBD2 (6 bases). This CDR3 region has 16 residues. Germline V CDR1 and CDR2: SNHLY, FYNNEI. V lost 3 bases and J 8 bases, leaving 20 bases between the germline ends. The CDR3 here is CASSDLGGVLKDEQFF. The CDR3 coding sequence is TGTGCCAGCAGTGATCTCGGCGGGGTCCTCAAGGATGAGCAGTTCTTC.

This clone was picked up a small number of times. The chain has TRBV4-1 and TRBJ1-2; D is perhaps TRBD1 (5 bases). V gave up 3 bases and J gave up 7 bases, with 9 bases separating them. The CDR3 has 12 residues. Germline CDR1 is MGHRA and CDR2 is YSYEKL. The CDR3 DNA is TGCGCCAGCAGCCAGAGGACATCTGGCTACACCTTC. Protein sequence: CASSQRTSGYTF.

This chain joins TRBV5-1 and TRBJ2-1; D may be TRBD2 (6 bases). The CDR3 is 14 residues long. V was clipped by 0 bases and J by 8 bases, with 12 bases between them. CDR1 SGHRS and CDR2 YFSETQ come from the germline V gene. This chain's CDR3 is CASSLGSGEHEQFF. CDR3 nucleotides: TGCGCCAGCAGCTTGGGGTCGGGAGAGCATGAGCAGTTCTTC.

The chain links TRBV5-6 to TRBJ2-3; 10 nucleotides line up with TRBD2. The germline V gene has CDR1 SGHDT and CDR2 YYEEEE. V gave up 3 bases and J gave up 5 bases; unmatched junction bases: 6. This CDR3 region has 15 residues. The CDR3 loop is CASSYRVAGGDTQYF. The CDR3 region has the DNA TGTGCCAGCAGCTACCGGGTAGCGGGAGGAGATACGCAGTATTTT.

This clone was detected a few times. The chain recombines TRBV6-1 with TRBJ2-5; the match to TRBD2 covers 12 bases. Germline V gene lookup returns CDR1 MNHNS and CDR2 SASEGT. J gave up 4 bases and V 8 bases, and 2 bases lay outside the gene matches. The CDR3 has 13 residues. CDR3 sequence (DNA): TGTGCCAGCTGGGGACTAGCGGGAGAGACCCAGTACTTC. It specifies CASWGLAGETQYF.

The rearrangement links TRBV25-1 to TRBJ1-4, with 7 bases matching TRBD1. Germline CDR1 is MGHDK and CDR2 is SYGVNS. Trimming removed 5 bases from V and 3 bases from J; junction bases left unmatched: 3. CDR3 length: 14 residues. CDR3 sequence: CASSWDSSNEKLFF. In DNA form, the CDR3 reads TGTGCCAGCAGTTGGGACAGCTCTAATGAAAAACTGTTTTTT.

This rearrangement joins TRBV5-1 to TRBJ2-2; 12 positions match TRBD2. V lost 6 bases and J lost 4; bases outside the gene matches: 7. Germline loops: CDR1 SGHRS, CDR2 YFSETQ. The CDR3 length is 16 residues. For the CDR3, the DNA is TGCGCCAGCACTTGGACTAGCGGGGAAAGCACCGGGGAGCTGTTTTTT. It translates to CASTWTSGESTGELFF.

The rearrangement uses TRBV9 and TRBJ2-7; TRBD2 matches 8 bases. The CDR3 spans 15 residues. Germline-derived CDR1 and CDR2 are SGDLS and YYNGEE. With 2 bases clipped from V and 2 bases from J, the junction kept 6 bases outside the gene matches. CDR3 nucleotides: TGTGCCAGCAGCGTCAGCGGGGGTAGCGCCTACGAGCAGTACTTC. As protein: CASSVSGGSAYEQYF.

The chain employs TRBV4-3 and TRBJ2-7; TRBD1 is a possible D gene (6 bases). CDR3 size: 14 residues. Germline V gives CDR1 LGHNA, CDR2 YSLEER. V was trimmed by 0 bases and J by 3 bases, leaving 9 bases between them. The CDR3 DNA follows: TGCGCCAGCAGCCAAGATACGACAGGCTACGAGCAGTACTTC. As protein: CASSQDTTGYEQYF.

This chain connects TRBV2 to TRBJ2-2; TRBD2 agrees at 8 bases. This CDR3 spans 15 amino acids. J lost 3 bases, V lost 5 bases, and 5 bases had no gene match. In germline, CDR1 is SNHLY, CDR2 FYNNEI. The DNA for the CDR3 is TGTGCCAGCAGTCTGACAGCGGGGGACACCGGGGAGCTGTTTTTT. Residues: CASSLTAGDTGELFF. Using reference TRBV2 and TRBJ2-2 for the parts outside the CDR3, the full variable domain is EPEVTQTPSHQVTQMGQEVILRCVPISNHLYFYWYRQILGQKVEFLVSFYNNEISEKSEIFDDQFSVERPDGSNFTLKIRSTKLEDSAMYFCASSLTAGDTGELFFGEGSRLTVL.